Listed below are T cell receptor beta chains from one sample, sequenced in a study of naive and memory T cell subsets. TCRdb re-called the UMI-ligation and nested PCR reads with MiXCR, one entry per CDR3 protein. The sample carries 130,000 to 150,000 distinct CDR3 sequences, about 20% recorded once. The specimen sequenced was naive CD4+ T cells from blood. These receptors originate from a human donor in good health. Both conserved end residues are part of each CDR3. A D gene is named only where the DNA matches it firmly. Size tells how often a clone was seen (once, few, many) or the class of an expanded clone, and some rows leave it out.

J gene: TRBJ1-2; CDR3 length: 14; clone size: few; V gene: TRBV5-6; D gene: -; CDR3 protein: CASSYKQGIYGYTF; CDR3 DNA: TGTGCCAGCAGCTACAAACAGGGAATCTATGGCTACACCTTC
J gene: TRBJ2-7; CDR3 length: 14; clone size: few; V gene: TRBV7-2; D gene: -; CDR3 protein: CASSSKASSYEQYF; CDR3 DNA: TGTGCCAGCAGTTCGAAGGCCTCCTCCTACGAGCAGTACTTC
J gene: TRBJ2-2; CDR3 length: 17; clone size: few; V gene: TRBV29-1; D gene: TRBD2; CDR3 protein: CSVPGLAGGLGTGELFF; CDR3 DNA: TGCAGCGTTCCGGGACTAGCGGGAGGCCTAGGGACCGGGGAGCTGTTTTTT
J gene: TRBJ2-4; CDR3 length: 17; clone size: -; V gene: TRBV13; D gene: -; CDR3 protein: CASSFRPRGVAKNIQYF; CDR3 DNA: TGTGCCAGCAGCTTCCGGCCGAGGGGAGTGGCCAAAAACATTCAGTACTTC
J gene: TRBJ1-1; CDR3 length: 15; clone size: -; V gene: TRBV6-5; D gene: TRBD1; CDR3 protein: CASRDRVTENTEAFF; CDR3 DNA: TGTGCCAGCAGAGACAGGGTTACCGAGAACACTGAAGCTTTCTTT
J gene: TRBJ2-6; CDR3 length: 15; clone size: -; V gene: TRBV27; D gene: -; CDR3 protein: CASSSPGSGANVLTF; CDR3 DNA: TGTGCCAGCAGTTCACCGGGATCTGGGGCCAACGTCCTGACTTTC
J gene: TRBJ2-3; CDR3 length: 12; clone size: -; V gene: TRBV12-3/TRBV12-4; D gene: -; CDR3 protein: CASTTRTVERYF; CDR3 DNA: TGTGCCAGCACGACGAGGACAGTAGAGAGATATTTT
J gene: TRBJ1-6; CDR3 length: 13; clone size: few; V gene: TRBV27; D gene: -; CDR3 protein: CASMFSYNSPLHF; CDR3 DNA: TGTGCCAGCATGTTTTCCTATAATTCACCCCTCCACTTT
J gene: TRBJ1-5; CDR3 length: 12; clone size: -; V gene: TRBV7-9; D gene: -; CDR3 protein: CASGRDNQPQHF; CDR3 DNA: TGTGCCAGCGGTCGAGATAATCAGCCCCAGCATTTT
J gene: TRBJ2-4; CDR3 length: 14; clone size: many; V gene: TRBV18; D gene: -; CDR3 protein: CASSHDSTKNIQYF; CDR3 DNA: TGTGCCAGCTCACACGACTCGACTAAAAACATTCAGTACTTC
J gene: TRBJ2-7; CDR3 length: 14; clone size: few; V gene: TRBV2; D gene: TRBD2; CDR3 protein: CATGAGLATYEQYF; CDR3 DNA: TGTGCCACCGGGGCGGGACTAGCTACCTACGAGCAGTACTTC
J gene: TRBJ2-3; CDR3 length: 16; clone size: -; V gene: TRBV7-9; D gene: TRBD2; CDR3 protein: CASSWGLAGYTDTQYF; CDR3 DNA: TGTGCCAGCAGCTGGGGACTAGCGGGATACACAGATACGCAGTATTTT
J gene: TRBJ1-2; CDR3 length: 14; clone size: few; V gene: TRBV12-3/TRBV12-4; D gene: -; CDR3 protein: CASSFKGEGYGYTF; CDR3 DNA: TGTGCCAGCAGTTTTAAGGGTGAAGGCTATGGCTACACCTTC
J gene: TRBJ2-7; CDR3 length: 13; clone size: many; V gene: TRBV20-1; D gene: -; CDR3 protein: CSARPGTPYEQYF; CDR3 DNA: TGCAGTGCTAGACCCGGGACCCCCTACGAGCAGTACTTC
J gene: TRBJ2-7; CDR3 length: 14; clone size: -; V gene: TRBV4-3; D gene: -; CDR3 protein: CASSQDGRGYEQYF; CDR3 DNA: TGCGCCAGCAGCCAAGATGGCAGGGGCTACGAGCAGTACTTC
J gene: TRBJ2-7; CDR3 length: 13; clone size: many; V gene: TRBV29-1; D gene: -; CDR3 protein: CSVDAENSYEQYF; CDR3 DNA: TGCAGCGTTGACGCCGAAAATTCTTACGAGCAGTACTTC
J gene: TRBJ2-1; CDR3 length: 17; clone size: -; V gene: TRBV4-1; D gene: TRBD2; CDR3 protein: CASSQDRGRAWGDEQFF; CDR3 DNA: TGCGCCAGCAGCCAAGATCGGGGGAGGGCATGGGGCGATGAGCAGTTCTTC
J gene: TRBJ2-7; CDR3 length: 13; clone size: -; V gene: TRBV20-1; D gene: TRBD1; CDR3 protein: CSATGTGLREQYF; CDR3 DNA: TGCAGTGCAACCGGGACAGGGCTTCGCGAGCAGTACTTC
J gene: TRBJ2-1; CDR3 length: 16; clone size: -; V gene: TRBV25-1; D gene: TRBD2; CDR3 protein: CASSNPGTRGYNEQFF; CDR3 DNA: TGTGCCAGCAGTAATCCCGGGACTAGGGGATACAATGAGCAGTTCTTC
J gene: TRBJ2-1; CDR3 length: 17; clone size: few; V gene: TRBV7-3; D gene: -; CDR3 protein: CASSLQPLERVSNEQFF; CDR3 DNA: TGTGCCAGCAGCTTACAACCCTTAGAGCGTGTGAGCAATGAGCAGTTCTTC
J gene: TRBJ2-7; CDR3 length: 15; clone size: -; V gene: TRBV6-1; D gene: TRBD2; CDR3 protein: CASSEMASGRNEQYF; CDR3 DNA: TGTGCCAGCAGTGAAATGGCTAGCGGGAGGAATGAGCAGTACTTC
J gene: TRBJ2-5; CDR3 length: 17; clone size: -; V gene: TRBV11-2; D gene: -; CDR3 protein: CASSQITSTLIRETQYF; CDR3 DNA: TGTGCCAGCAGCCAAATTACTAGTACCTTAATTCGAGAGACCCAGTACTTC
J gene: TRBJ2-2; CDR3 length: 14; clone size: many; V gene: TRBV20-1; D gene: -; CDR3 protein: CSARDPWGTGELFF; CDR3 DNA: TGCAGTGCAAGGGACCCCTGGGGGACCGGGGAGCTGTTTTTT
J gene: TRBJ2-2; CDR3 length: 15; clone size: many; V gene: TRBV6-5; D gene: TRBD2; CDR3 protein: CASRPREGHTGELFF; CDR3 DNA: TGTGCCAGCAGACCCCGGGAGGGGCACACCGGGGAGCTGTTTTTT
J gene: TRBJ2-3; CDR3 length: 14; clone size: -; V gene: TRBV2; D gene: TRBD2; CDR3 protein: CASSQLAVTDTQYF; CDR3 DNA: TGTGCCAGCAGTCAACTAGCGGTCACAGATACGCAGTATTTT
J gene: TRBJ2-3; CDR3 length: 16; clone size: few; V gene: TRBV5-4; D gene: TRBD2; CDR3 protein: CASSSGLAGGMDTQYF; CDR3 DNA: TGTGCCAGCAGCTCGGGACTAGCGGGAGGAATGGATACGCAGTATTTT
J gene: TRBJ2-5; CDR3 length: 12; clone size: many; V gene: TRBV20-1; D gene: -; CDR3 protein: CSARGLKETQYF; CDR3 DNA: TGCAGTGCTAGGGGACTTAAAGAGACCCAGTACTTC
J gene: TRBJ1-6; CDR3 length: 16; clone size: few; V gene: TRBV9; D gene: -; CDR3 protein: CASSLDQDSYNSPLHF; CDR3 DNA: TGTGCCAGCAGCCTTGACCAAGACTCCTATAATTCACCCCTCCACTTT
J gene: TRBJ1-2; CDR3 length: 18; clone size: -; V gene: TRBV7-2; D gene: -; CDR3 protein: CASSPNRQTLYSNYGYTF; CDR3 DNA: TGTGCCAGCAGCCCCAATAGACAGACCCTTTATTCAAACTATGGCTACACCTTC
J gene: TRBJ2-1; CDR3 length: 14; clone size: few; V gene: TRBV5-1; D gene: -; CDR3 protein: CASSSGIPYNEQFF; CDR3 DNA: TGCGCCAGCAGTTCGGGGATCCCCTACAATGAGCAGTTCTTC
J gene: TRBJ2-3; CDR3 length: 14; clone size: -; V gene: TRBV11-3; D gene: -; CDR3 protein: CASSRGQATDTQYF; CDR3 DNA: TGTGCCAGCAGCCGGGGACAAGCCACAGATACGCAGTATTTT
J gene: TRBJ2-3; CDR3 length: 15; clone size: -; V gene: TRBV7-2; D gene: -; CDR3 protein: CASSLGRVNTDTQYF; CDR3 DNA: TGTGCCAGCAGCTTAGGGCGGGTTAACACAGATACGCAGTATTTT
J gene: TRBJ1-5; CDR3 length: 13; clone size: -; V gene: TRBV20-1; D gene: -; CDR3 protein: CSVGGGSNQPQHF; CDR3 DNA: TGCAGTGTAGGAGGGGGAAGCAATCAGCCCCAGCATTTT
J gene: TRBJ2-7; CDR3 length: 15; clone size: -; V gene: TRBV6-1; D gene: TRBD1; CDR3 protein: CASRTGTGGMYEQYF; CDR3 DNA: TGTGCCAGCAGGACTGGGACAGGGGGTATGTACGAGCAGTACTTC
J gene: TRBJ2-7; CDR3 length: 17; clone size: few; V gene: TRBV6-5; D gene: -; CDR3 protein: CASSSKWSLAGSYEQYF; CDR3 DNA: TGTGCCAGCAGTTCCAAATGGTCCCTGGCAGGCTCCTACGAGCAGTACTTC
J gene: TRBJ2-5; CDR3 length: 13; clone size: -; V gene: TRBV10-3; D gene: -; CDR3 protein: CATTPEVLETQYF; CDR3 DNA: TGTGCCACCACCCCAGAGGTTTTGGAGACCCAGTACTTC
J gene: TRBJ2-3; CDR3 length: 12; clone size: many; V gene: TRBV7-2; D gene: -; CDR3 protein: CASSFRRDTQYF; CDR3 DNA: TGTGCCAGCAGCTTCCGGCGGGATACGCAGTATTTT
J gene: TRBJ1-2; CDR3 length: 17; clone size: few; V gene: TRBV12-3/TRBV12-4; D gene: -; CDR3 protein: CASSLALGSGEGYGYTF; CDR3 DNA: TGTGCCAGCAGTTTAGCGCTTGGGTCAGGGGAAGGTTATGGCTACACCTTC
J gene: TRBJ2-1; CDR3 length: 14; clone size: few; V gene: TRBV29-1; D gene: TRBD2; CDR3 protein: CSVVGGFSYNEQFF; CDR3 DNA: TGCAGCGTAGTGGGGGGGTTCTCCTACAATGAGCAGTTCTTC
J gene: TRBJ2-5; CDR3 length: 14; clone size: few; V gene: TRBV7-6; D gene: -; CDR3 protein: CASSLVMLSETQYF; CDR3 DNA: TGTGCCAGCAGCTTAGTGATGTTGTCAGAGACCCAGTACTTC
J gene: TRBJ1-1; CDR3 length: 16; clone size: few; V gene: TRBV28; D gene: -; CDR3 protein: CASSLLVGAGDTEAFF; CDR3 DNA: TGTGCCAGCAGTTTATTGGTGGGCGCGGGAGACACTGAAGCTTTCTTT
J gene: TRBJ1-2; CDR3 length: 12; clone size: -; V gene: TRBV29-1; D gene: -; CDR3 protein: CSVLKTKYGYTF; CDR3 DNA: TGCAGCGTTTTAAAGACAAAATATGGCTACACCTTC
J gene: TRBJ1-1; CDR3 length: 12; clone size: -; V gene: TRBV11-3; D gene: -; CDR3 protein: CASSGTNTEAFF; CDR3 DNA: TGTGCCAGCAGCGGAACGAACACTGAAGCTTTCTTT
J gene: TRBJ2-7; CDR3 length: 14; clone size: many; V gene: TRBV2; D gene: TRBD1; CDR3 protein: CASMTGVVSYEQYF; CDR3 DNA: TGTGCCAGCATGACAGGGGTAGTCTCCTACGAGCAGTACTTC
J gene: TRBJ2-1; CDR3 length: 18; clone size: few; V gene: TRBV19; D gene: TRBD2; CDR3 protein: CASSIILTSGSSYNEQFF; CDR3 DNA: TGTGCCAGTAGTATAATTTTGACTAGCGGGAGCTCCTACAATGAGCAGTTCTTC
J gene: TRBJ1-1; CDR3 length: 13; clone size: -; V gene: TRBV10-1; D gene: -; CDR3 protein: CASSETPRDRAFF; CDR3 DNA: TGCGCCAGCAGTGAGACACCCCGGGACCGAGCTTTCTTT
J gene: TRBJ1-6; CDR3 length: 17; clone size: -; V gene: TRBV27; D gene: -; CDR3 protein: CASRTTWRAIHNSPLHF; CDR3 DNA: TGTGCCAGCAGAACCACATGGAGAGCGATCCATAATTCACCCCTCCACTTT